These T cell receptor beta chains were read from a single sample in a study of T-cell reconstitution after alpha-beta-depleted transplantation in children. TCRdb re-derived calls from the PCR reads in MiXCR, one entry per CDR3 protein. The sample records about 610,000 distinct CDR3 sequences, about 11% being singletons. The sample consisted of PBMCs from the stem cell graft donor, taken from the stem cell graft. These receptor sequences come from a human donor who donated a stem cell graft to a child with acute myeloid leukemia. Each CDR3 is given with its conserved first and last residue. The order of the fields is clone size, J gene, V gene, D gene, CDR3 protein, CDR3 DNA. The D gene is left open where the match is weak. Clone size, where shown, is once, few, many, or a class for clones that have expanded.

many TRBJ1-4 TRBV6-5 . CASSYGRGSTNEKLFF TGTGCCAGCAGTTACGGCAGGGGTAGCACTAATGAAAAACTGTTTTTT
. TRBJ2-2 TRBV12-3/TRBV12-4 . CASRERETGELFF TGTGCCAGCCGGGAGAGGGAGACCGGGGAGCTGTTTTTT
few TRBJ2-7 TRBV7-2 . CASHGDLLGLQYF TGTGCCAGCCATGGGGATCTTCTAGGCCTACAGTACTTC
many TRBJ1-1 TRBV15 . CATSRGTRPQGITEAFF TGTGCCACCAGCAGAGGTACCAGACCTCAGGGGATCACTGAAGCTTTCTTT
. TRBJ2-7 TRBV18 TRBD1 CASSLQGAVTSYEQYF TGTGCCAGCTCACTTCAGGGGGCCGTTACCTCCTACGAGCAGTACTTC
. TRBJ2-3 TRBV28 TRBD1 CASSPTGVLEDTQYF TGTGCCAGCAGTCCGACAGGGGTCTTAGAAGATACGCAGTATTTT
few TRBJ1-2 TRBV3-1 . CASSHLEYGYTF TGTGCCAGCAGCCATCTCGAGTATGGCTACACCTTC
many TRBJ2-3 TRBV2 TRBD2 CASSITSGRTDTQYF TGTGCCAGCAGTATTACTAGCGGGAGGACAGATACGCAGTATTTT
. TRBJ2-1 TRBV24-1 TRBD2 CATSDPSGRALNEQFF TGTGCCACCAGTGACCCGAGCGGGAGGGCCCTCAATGAGCAGTTCTTC
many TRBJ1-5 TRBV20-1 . CSALQGINNQPQHF TGCAGTGCGCTGCAGGGGATTAACAATCAGCCCCAGCATTTT
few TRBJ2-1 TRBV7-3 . CASSGGRDYNEQFF TGTGCCAGCAGCGGGGGGCGGGACTACAATGAGCAGTTCTTC
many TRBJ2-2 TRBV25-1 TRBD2 CASSPGTSGRAPNTGELFF TGTGCCAGCAGTCCAGGGACTAGCGGGAGGGCCCCGAACACCGGGGAGCTGTTTTTT
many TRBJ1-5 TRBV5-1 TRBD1 CASSLQGDQPQHF TGCGCCAGCAGCTTACAGGGGGATCAGCCCCAGCATTTT
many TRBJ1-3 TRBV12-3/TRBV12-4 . CASSFGTGNTIYF TGTGCCAGCAGTTTCGGAACTGGAAACACCATATATTTT
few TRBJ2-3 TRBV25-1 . CASSSGQPSTDTQYF TGTGCCAGCAGTAGCGGGCAGCCTAGCACAGATACGCAGTATTTT
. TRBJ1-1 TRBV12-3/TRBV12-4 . CASRHQGGTEAFF TGTGCCAGCAGGCACCAAGGGGGCACTGAAGCTTTCTTT
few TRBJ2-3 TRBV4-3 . CASSQKAVSSTDTQYF TGCGCCAGCAGCCAAAAGGCAGTCTCTAGCACAGATACGCAGTATTTT
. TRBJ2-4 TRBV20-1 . CSARGGLVQYF TGCAGTGCTAGAGGTGGACTCGTTCAGTACTTC
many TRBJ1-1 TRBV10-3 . CAISGGKGTEAFF TGTGCCATCAGTGGGGGAAAGGGGACTGAAGCTTTCTTT
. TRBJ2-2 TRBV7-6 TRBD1 CASSMGQGIGELFF TGTGCCAGCAGCATGGGACAGGGAATCGGGGAGCTGTTTTTT
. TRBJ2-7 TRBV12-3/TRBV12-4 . CASSLEDTLRSYEQYF TGTGCCAGCAGTTTAGAAGACACCCTGCGTTCCTACGAGCAGTACTTC
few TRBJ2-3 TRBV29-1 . CSVEDRWGTLKGGTQYF TGCAGCGTTGAAGATCGGTGGGGAACACTCAAGGGGGGTACGCAGTATTTT
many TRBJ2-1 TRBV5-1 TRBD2 CASSLSRTSGLNEQFF TGCGCCAGCAGCTTAAGCCGGACTAGCGGTCTCAATGAGCAGTTCTTC
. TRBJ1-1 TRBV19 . CASSISMETVF TGTGCCAGTAGTATAAGTATGGAGACAGTATTT
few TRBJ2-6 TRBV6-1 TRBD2 CASSEVGGTHSGANVLTF TGTGCCAGCAGTGAAGTCGGGGGGACGCATTCTGGGGCCAACGTCCTGACTTTC
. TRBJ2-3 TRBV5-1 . CASSRRTRTDTQYF TGCGCCAGCAGCCGACGAACAAGGACAGATACGCAGTATTTT
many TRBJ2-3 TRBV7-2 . CASADVIRTDTQYF TGTGCCAGCGCCGACGTTATTCGCACAGATACGCAGTATTTT
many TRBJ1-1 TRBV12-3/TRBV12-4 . CASSLSGPEAFF TGTGCCAGCAGTTTATCGGGGCCAGAAGCTTTCTTT
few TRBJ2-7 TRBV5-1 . CASIPEAGGYEQYF TGCGCCAGCATCCCGGAGGCCGGGGGATACGAGCAGTACTTC
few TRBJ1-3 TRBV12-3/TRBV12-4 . CASNGPGNTIYF TGTGCCAGCAATGGGCCTGGAAACACCATATATTTT
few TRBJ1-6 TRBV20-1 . CSASPPNQGMNSPLHF TGCAGTGCTAGCCCGCCCAACCAGGGGATGAATTCACCCCTCCACTTT
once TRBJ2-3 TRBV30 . CAWSPSGESTDTQYF TGTGCCTGGAGCCCCAGCGGAGAAAGCACAGATACGCAGTATTTT
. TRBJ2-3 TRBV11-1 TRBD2 CASSLRSRAGGTDTQYF TGTGCCAGCAGCTTACGGAGTAGGGCGGGAGGTACAGATACGCAGTATTTT
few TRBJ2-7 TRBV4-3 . CASSQMWGSYEQYF TGCGCCAGCAGCCAAATGTGGGGTTCCTACGAGCAGTACTTC
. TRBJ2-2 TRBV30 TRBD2 CAWSVRAGVGTGELFF TGTGCCTGGAGTGTACGAGCGGGAGTCGGGACCGGGGAGCTGTTTTTT
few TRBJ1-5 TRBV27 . CASSLSRHPNQPQHF TGTGCCAGCAGTTTATCGAGGCATCCAAATCAGCCCCAGCATTTT
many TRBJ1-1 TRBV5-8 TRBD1 CASSRRDRDTEAFF TGTGCCAGCAGCAGGCGAGACAGGGACACTGAAGCTTTCTTT
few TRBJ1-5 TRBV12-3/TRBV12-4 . CASSPPNRVQPQHF TGTGCCAGCAGTCCACCGAACAGGGTTCAGCCCCAGCATTTT
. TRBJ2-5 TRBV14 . CASCQGSREVQNF TGTGCCAGCTGCCAAGGTTCTAGAGAAGTACAGAACTTC
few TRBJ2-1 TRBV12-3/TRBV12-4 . CASSSPAPPYNEQFF TGTGCCAGCAGTTCCCCCGCGCCCCCCTACAATGAGCAGTTCTTC
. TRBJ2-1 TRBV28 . CASSARGSPHYNEQFF TGTGCCAGCAGTGCCCGGGGGTCCCCCCACTACAATGAGCAGTTCTTC
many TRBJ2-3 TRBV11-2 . CASSFRGGGTDTQYF TGTGCCAGCAGCTTTCGTGGGGGCGGGACAGATACGCAGTATTTT
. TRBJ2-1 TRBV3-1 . CASSYISGLNNEQFF TGTGCCAGCAGCTACATTAGCGGACTGAACAATGAGCAGTTCTTC
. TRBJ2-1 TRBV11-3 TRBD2 CASSRSGRVSHEQFF TGTGCCAGCAGCCGGAGCGGGAGGGTTTCACATGAGCAGTTCTTC
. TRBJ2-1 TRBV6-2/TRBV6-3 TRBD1 CASSRVAGGGYEQFF TGTGCCAGCAGCAGGGTGGCAGGGGGTGGCTATGAGCAGTTCTTC
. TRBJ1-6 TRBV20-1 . CSAIGYNSPLHF TGCAGTGCCATCGGGTATAATTCACCCCTCCACTTT
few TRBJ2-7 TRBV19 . CAHRRDTYEQYF TGTGCTCATAGAAGGGACACCTACGAGCAGTACTTC
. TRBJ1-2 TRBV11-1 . CASSQGQTVRGYTF TGTGCCAGCAGCCAAGGACAGACGGTGAGGGGCTACACCTTC
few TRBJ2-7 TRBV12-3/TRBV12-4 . CASSLSGGADEQYF TGTGCCAGCAGTTTGTCTGGGGGCGCCGACGAGCAGTACTTC
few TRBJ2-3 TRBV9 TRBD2 CASSALAGVYDDTQYF TGTGCCAGCAGCGCGTTAGCGGGAGTATATGACGATACGCAGTATTTT
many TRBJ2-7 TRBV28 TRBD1 CASSPQTGGRYEQYF TGTGCCAGCAGTCCGCAGACAGGGGGCAGGTACGAGCAGTACTTC
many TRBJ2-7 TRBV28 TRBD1 CASRDRGRYEQYF TGTGCCAGCAGGGACAGGGGTAGGTACGAGCAGTACTTC
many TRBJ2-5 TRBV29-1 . CSVERIQETQYF TGCAGCGTTGAGCGGATTCAAGAGACCCAGTACTTC
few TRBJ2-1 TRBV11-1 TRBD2 CASSPEVFGSGSNNEQFF TGTGCCAGCAGCCCCGAGGTATTTGGGAGCGGGAGCAACAATGAGCAGTTCTTC
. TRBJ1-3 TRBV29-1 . CSVGIGNTIYF TGCAGCGTTGGGATCGGAAACACCATATATTTT